The clone carrying this T cell receptor beta chain was seen a few times. No antigen is known for it. Per germline, CDR1 LGHNA and CDR2 YNFKEQ. V lost 5 bases, J lost 2 bases, and 15 bases lay in between. CDR3 size: 15 residues. The sample comes from a study of blood T cells in healthy people across ages. About the study: The template switching approach captured approximately one barcoded beta molecule for every two T cells. The study's findings and limits: A roughly linear age-dependent decrease characterized TCR beta diversity per million T cells. Any changes in expanded clonotypes were possibly confounded, as donor CMV status remained unknown.

Together with a sample-barcoded 5' primer, a J-beta primer mix was included in a second PCR lasting roughly 6 to 12 cycles. One entry per CDR3 protein, called by TCRdb with MiXCR from the 5' RACE reads. The sample lists around 1.5 million distinct CDR3 sequences; approximately 38% were seen once. This TCR was sampled from a woman in her late teens or twenties in good health. The chain joins TRBV4-2 to TRBJ1-2, with D unclear. The source material was blood. The CDR3 coding sequence is TGTGCCAGCAGCGAAGCGTCCGTCCCCAACTATGGCTACACCTTC. Translation: CASSEASVPNYGYTF.